Below, one TCR beta chain is given with its context. What it recognizes is unknown. Scientists ran DNA taken from cultured CD4+ T cells through the Oncomine TCR Beta short-read assay for sequencing. MiXCR, applied by TCRdb to the PCR reads, yields one record per CDR3 protein. This sample has roughly 18,000 distinct CDR3 sequences, with about 50% found just once. Germline V gene data show CDR1 as SGDLS and CDR2 as YYNGEE. The CDR3 covers 14 residues. Trimming removed 0 bases from V and 4 bases from J; junction bases left unmatched: 1. This record belongs to a study of vaccination and CD4 T cells after COVID-19. About the study: Stimulation of the cells used overlapping spike peptide pools from SARS-CoV-2 and from the common cold coronaviruses HCoV-NL63, HCoV-OC43 and HCoV-229E.

The time point here: late sampling 161 to 241 days after vaccination in three convalescent patients. Sample treatment: approximately nine-day PBMC culture with coronavirus spike peptide pools or control peptides (ViraFEST assay). The chain recombines TRBV9 with TRBJ2-5, with 9 bases that match TRBD2. This clonotype was obtained from a human donor who had recovered from COVID-19. Sequenced material: CD4+ T cells from blood, cultured in vitro, taken about 7 months after SARS-CoV-2 vaccination. CDR3 in amino acids: CASSVVAGVETQYF. In nucleotides, the CDR3 is TGTGCCAGCAGCGTAGTAGCGGGGGTAGAGACCCAGTACTTC.